Listed here are 2 T cell receptor beta chains from one sample, sequenced in a study of cytomegalovirus exposure and HLA in healthy donors. PCR amplification relied on 60 Vbeta primers (plus 13 Jbeta primers). The data were produced by immunoSEQ multiplex PCR, yet TCRdb's version contains in-frame clones alone and is incomplete. The sample lists fewer than 110,000 clones; 60% to 75% were seen once. Sequencing was performed on PBMCs. Receptors were obtained from a woman aged 40 to 50 in good health and CMV-seronegative.

This chain links TRBV15 with TRBJ2-7; 7 positions match TRBD1. The CDR3 runs to 16 residues. V shed 2 bases, J shed 2 bases, and the junction held 9 bases outside the gene matches. Germline CDR1 and CDR2: LNHNV and YYDKDF (reference sequence). The DNA for the CDR3 is TGTGCCACCAGCAGAACTGGGACAGCGCTACCCTACGAGCAGTACTTC. Amino acid sequence: CATSRTGTALPYEQYF.

This chain connects TRBV30 to TRBJ1-3; unclear D gene. The CDR3 totals 13 residues. The germline V gene encodes CDR1 GTSNPN and CDR2 SVGIG (reference sequence). Trimming stripped 3 bases from V and 2 bases from J, with 8 bases between. The CDR3 DNA reads TGTGCCTGGAGATGGACTGCTGGAAACACCATATATTTT. Translating gives CAWRWTAGNTIYF.